The 16 T cell receptor beta chains below all came from one sample that was sequenced in a study of cytomegalovirus exposure and HLA in healthy donors. In the PCR, 60 Vbeta and 13 Jbeta primers were used. Assay used: immunoSEQ multiplex PCR; TCRdb lists only in-frame clones, some missing. The sample includes 100,000 or so clones, less than 80% seen only once; the top ten take over 3.5%. The sample comprised PBMCs. These receptors were collected from a man in his forties in good health and CMV-seronegative.

The rearrangement links TRBV7-9 to TRBJ1-1; no reliable D call. V was shortened by 1 base and J by 7 bases, with 13 bases between the two germline ends. This CDR3 spans 14 amino acids. The germline CDR1 and CDR2 sequences are SEHNR and FQNEAQ (reference sequence). In DNA, the CDR3 is TGTGCCAGCAGCTTAGAGTTTGGTGGGAGTGAAGCTTTCTTT. Translation: CASSLEFGGSEAFF.

The chain has TRBV27 and TRBJ2-1, with D uncertain. Germline V lookup: CDR1 MNHEY, CDR2 SMNVEV (reference sequence). V was trimmed by 3 bases and J by 6 bases, leaving 6 bases between them. This CDR3 has 12 residues. The CDR3 sequence: CASSFLSNEQFF. The CDR3 nucleotides are TGTGCCAGCAGTTTTCTGTCCAATGAGCAGTTCTTC.

J is TRBJ1-6 and V is TRBV11-1, with D hard to call. The CDR3 totals 13 residues. The V and J ends lost 3 bases and 5 bases respectively, with 5 bases between them. Germline V gives CDR1 SGHAT, CDR2 FQDESV (reference sequence). CDR3 in amino acids: CASSLQNNSPLHF. The CDR3, as DNA: TGTGCCAGCAGCTTGCAGAATAATTCACCCCTCCACTTT.

The gene calls are TRBV30 and TRBJ1-3; TRBD1 matches at 8 bases. Germline CDR1 is GTSNPN and CDR2 is SVGIG (reference sequence). CDR3 length equals 15 residues. With V trimmed by 2 bases and J by 0 bases, 3 bases remained unmatched. The CDR3 DNA reads TGTGCCTGGAGTCAGGGGGCCGTCTCTGGAAACACCATATATTTT. Its protein product is CAWSQGAVSGNTIYF. Full variable domain (rest looked up from reference TRBV30 and TRBJ1-3): SQTIHQWPATLVQPVGSPLSLECTVEGTSNPNLYWYRQAAGRGLQLLFYSVGIGQISSEVPQNLSASRPQDRQFILSSKKLLLSDSGFYLCAWSQGAVSGNTIYFGEGSWLTVV.

The V call is TRBV5-4, the J call TRBJ1-1; no clear D. Per germline, CDR1 SGHNT and CDR2 YYREEE (reference sequence). The CDR3 runs to 15 residues. V lost 4 bases and J 0 bases, leaving 13 bases between the germline ends. The CDR3 spells CASSPLAGVNTEAFF. The CDR3 DNA reads TGTGCCAGCAGCCCCCTAGCAGGCGTGAACACTGAAGCTTTCTTT. Variable domain in full (rest from reference TRBV5-4 and TRBJ1-1): ETGVTQSPTHLIKTRGQQVTLRCSSQSGHNTVSWYQQALGQGPQFIFQYYREEENGRGNFPPRFSGLQFPNYSSELNVNALELDDSALYLCASSPLAGVNTEAFFGQGTRLTVV.

This clone was picked up a small number of times. The genes are TRBV27 and TRBJ2-7; 7 bases agree with TRBD1. V dropped 6 bases and J dropped 6; count of bases not matched to a gene: 8. Germline loops: CDR1 MNHEY, CDR2 SMNVEV (reference sequence). The CDR3 runs 13 residues. The CDR3 DNA reads as TGTGCCAGCAGACAAGACAGGGTTGGCGAGCAGTACTTC. Encoded protein: CASRQDRVGEQYF.

The chain carries TRBV7-8 and TRBJ1-1; maybe TRBD1 (6 bases). V was clipped by 5 bases and J by 0 bases, with 10 bases between them. This CDR3 contains 14 residues. The germline V gene has CDR1 SGHVS and CDR2 FQNEAQ. For the CDR3, the DNA is TGTGCCAGCAGCAGGACAGAACTGAACACTGAAGCTTTCTTT. Translating it yields CASSRTELNTEAFF.

This chain joins TRBV7-2 and TRBJ1-2, with D unclear. Trimming stripped 6 bases from V and 6 bases from J, with 11 bases between. Germline V gene lookup returns CDR1 SGHTA and CDR2 FQGNSA. The CDR3 has 12 amino acids. The CDR3 reads CASSPPSDGYTF. The CDR3 bases are TGTGCCAGCAGTCCTCCGTCGGATGGCTACACCTTC.

This clone appeared a few times. The chain joins TRBV15 to TRBJ1-5, with D perhaps TRBD1 (5 bases). The V end was cut by 1 base, the J end by 3 bases, with 10 bases between. This CDR3 contains 15 residues. Germline assignment: CDR1 LNHNV and CDR2 YYDKDF (reference sequence). The CDR3 DNA reads as TGTGCCACCAGCAGAGGGGGAGGGGACAATCAGCCCCAGCATTTT. This encodes CATSRGGGDNQPQHF.

The chain couples TRBV10-1 to TRBJ2-5, with D possibly being TRBD2 (5 bases). The CDR3 covers 14 residues. The germline V and J ends were trimmed by 0 bases and 5 bases, with 10 bases remaining between them. The germline CDR1 and CDR2 sequences are WNHNN and SYGVQD (reference sequence). The CDR3 DNA follows: TGCGCCAGCAGTGAGTCGCGGGTAGAGGAGACCCAGTACTTC. Encoded protein: CASSESRVEETQYF.

This rearrangement joins TRBV9 to TRBJ2-7; 8 bases map to TRBD2. The CDR3 is 15 amino acids. V shed 0 bases and J 2 bases; nucleotides not matched to a gene: 4. The germline V gene encodes CDR1 SGDLS and CDR2 YYNGEE. For the CDR3, the DNA is TGTGCCAGCAGCGTAGAGGCGGGGGGACCCTACGAGCAGTACTTC. Translated, it gives CASSVEAGGPYEQYF.

V is TRBV5-3 and J is TRBJ1-4; D is unclear. TRBV5-3 is marked as an open reading frame, function uncertain. V lost 4 bases, J lost 8 bases, and 15 bases lay in between. The CDR3 consists of 14 residues. This chain's CDR3 is CARSRRGLYEKLFF. The CDR3 nucleotides read TGTGCCAGAAGCCGACGGGGTCTCTACGAAAAACTGTTTTTT.

This sequence joins TRBV7-2 and TRBJ2-2; 12 bases line up with TRBD1. J gave up 5 bases and V 5 bases, and 3 bases lay outside the gene matches. Germline-derived CDR1 and CDR2 are SGHTA and FQGNSA. The CDR3 length is 15 residues. The CDR3 DNA reads TGTGCCAGCAGCGGGACAGGGGGCAGGACCGGGGAGCTGTTTTTT. It is translated as CASSGTGGRTGELFF.

This clone has just one count. The V gene is TRBV6-6, the J gene TRBJ1-1; no firm D call. Germline lookup yields CDR1 MNHNY and CDR2 SVGAGI (reference sequence). The V end lost 6 bases, the J end lost 1 base, and 6 bases lay between the germline ends. This CDR3 comprises 12 residues. The CDR3 nucleotides read TGTGCCAGCAGCCAACAGAACACTGAAGCTTTCTTT. Amino acids: CASSQQNTEAFF.

The J gene is TRBJ2-5, the V gene TRBV29-1; a weak D match, TRBD1 (6 bases). With 2 bases removed from V and 1 base from J, the gap between germline ends came to 14 bases. The CDR3 spans 15 residues. Per the germline V gene, CDR1 is SQVTM and CDR2 is ANQGSEA. The CDR3 DNA is TGCAGCGTTGAACCACGAGGACAGAGCCAAGAGACCCAGTACTTC. Encoded protein: CSVEPRGQSQETQYF. Supplemented by reference TRBV29-1 and TRBJ2-5, the full variable domain reads SAVISQKPSRDICQRGTSLTIQCQVDSQVTMMFWYRQQPGQSLTLIATANQGSEATYESGFVIDKFPISRPNLTFSTLTVSNMSPEDSSIYLCSVEPRGQSQETQYFGPGTRLLVL.

In nucleotides, the CDR3 is TGTGCCAGCTCCCGCGATTCGGCAGGGACTGAAGCTTTCTTT. Residues: CASSRDSAGTEAFF. The chain carries TRBV18 and TRBJ1-1, with D maybe TRBD1 (5 bases). There are 14 residues in the CDR3. From germline, CDR1 is KGHSH and CDR2 LQKENI. V was clipped by 6 bases and J by 5 bases, with 16 bases between them.